This paragraph reports one T cell receptor beta chain. Profiled with immunoSEQ multiplex PCR; TCRdb holds only in-frame clones, not every one. The sample lists 65,000 to 75,000 clones; more than 90% were seen once. Trimming removed 7 bases at V and 8 bases at J, with 17 bases between. Germline V lookup: CDR1 LNHDA, CDR2 SQIVND (reference sequence). The CDR3 is 13 residues long. The data derive from a study of T cell changes during pregnancy in multiple sclerosis. The clonotype comes from a female donor in good health, enrolled as a control in a pregnancy study. The chain carries TRBV19 and TRBJ1-2; D is unclear. Sequences were derived from peripheral blood, sampled after pregnancy. CDR3 sequence: CASMGEGPRGYTF. The CDR3 DNA follows: TGTGCCAGTATGGGCGAAGGCCCACGGGGCTACACCTTC. The variable domain in full, with the rest retrieved from reference TRBV19 and TRBJ1-2, is DGGITQSPKYLFRKEGQNVTLSCEQNLNHDAMYWYRQDPGQGLRLIYYSQIVNDFQKGDIAEGYSVSREKKESFPLTVTSAQKNPTAFYLCASMGEGPRGYTFGSGTRLTVV.